The next 4 T cell receptor beta chains were all read from a single sample in a study of Ad26.COV2.S vaccination and SARS-CoV-2 variants. Treatment given: 15 to 20 received Ad26.COV2.S at low or high dose, single or two shots; about 5 received placebo; per-sample allocation not given. Each sample was drawn 63 days after the first injection (of vaccine or placebo). The data were produced by immunoSEQ multiplex PCR, yet TCRdb's version contains in-frame clones alone and is incomplete. The sample lists 400,000 to 500,000 clones, approximately 92% seen once, with just over 2.5% in the top ten. The sequencing used peripheral blood, collected in a trial of Ad26.COV2.S vaccine versus placebo. The origin of the receptors is a person aged 18-65 years who received the Ad26.COV2.S COVID-19 vaccine or a placebo.

This clone was observed once. The chain is built from TRBV19 and TRBJ2-1; no clear D. V lost 5 bases and J 6 bases, leaving 5 bases between the germline ends. CDR3 length: 11 amino acids. Germline V gene lookup returns CDR1 LNHDA and CDR2 SQIVND (reference sequence). Here the CDR3 reads CASSSGNEQFF. The CDR3 DNA reads as TGTGCCAGTAGTTCAGGCAATGAGCAGTTCTTC.

This sequence joins TRBV5-6 and TRBJ2-4; D possibly corresponds to TRBD2 (6 bases). The CDR3 has 16 residues. CDR1 and CDR2 (germline): SGHDT, YYEEEE. The V end lost 2 bases, the J end lost 0 bases, and 12 bases lay between the germline ends. CDR3 bases: TGTGCCAGCAGCTTTAGGCGGGGATTAGCCAAAAACATTCAGTACTTC. It is translated as CASSFRRGLAKNIQYF.

This sequence joins TRBV10-3 and TRBJ2-1; 15 positions agree with TRBD2. Germline V lookup: CDR1 ENHRY, CDR2 SYGVKD. The CDR3 has 16 amino acids. Trimming cost V 10 bases and J 6 bases; bases outside gene matches: 10. CDR3 amino acids: CATEGTSGRRSNEQFF. The CDR3 DNA follows: TGTGCCACAGAGGGGACTAGCGGGAGGCGTAGCAATGAGCAGTTCTTC.

The chain links TRBV5-3 to TRBJ1-1; D is perhaps TRBD1 (5 bases). TRBV5-3 is given ORF status, its function remaining uncertain. The CDR3 extends over 20 amino acids. The V and J ends lost 0 bases and 3 bases respectively, with 27 bases between them. The CDR3 coding sequence is TGTGCCAGAAGCTTGGACCCGGCCGGGACTCCTAACCCTGGGGACACTGAAGCTTTCTTT. Translating gives CARSLDPAGTPNPGDTEAFF.